The 31 T cell receptor beta chains below all came from one sample that was sequenced in a study of shared T cell receptors in the human thymus (dated by TCRdb to about 2021). Library preparation used the immunoSEQ multiplex PCR assay. The source is immuneACCESS, and TCRdb retained only in-frame sequences with V and J called. Part of the clones is not carried over; for the studies checked, unresolved V genes explain less than half of this, and the remainder is unexplained. Here the sample has under 850,000 clones; approximately 87% occur a single time. The biggest ten clones account for about 0.01% of the sample. These records were also assigned to another study, of human thymus T cells.

Sequenced material: thymocytes. These receptors were obtained from a boy less than two years old with a congenital heart defect. Donor details come from another sample of the same person, matched by shared clones.

This chain connects TRBV4-1 to TRBJ2-1; TRBD2 matches 9 bases. This CDR3 comprises 16 residues. Germline V gives CDR1 MGHRA, CDR2 YSYEKL. J was trimmed by 9 bases and V by 3 bases; bases with no gene match: 12. The CDR3 DNA follows: TGCGCCAGCAGCCAGAACCCCGGGACTAGCTGGATTGAGCAGTTCTTC. Its translation: CASSQNPGTSWIEQFF.

The V call is TRBV28, the J call TRBJ2-5; 9 positions agree with TRBD1. Looked up from germline, CDR1 is MDHEN and CDR2 is SYDVKM. J lost 1 base, V lost 4 bases, and 16 bases had no gene match. This CDR3 comprises 19 residues. CDR3 amino acids: CASSSVPAYRGRLQETQYF. The CDR3 coding sequence is TGTGCCAGCAGTTCCGTCCCCGCTTACAGGGGGCGCCTCCAAGAGACCCAGTACTTC.

The genes are TRBV27 and TRBJ2-7; 9 bases fit TRBD1. Germline CDR1 is MNHEY and CDR2 is SMNVEV (reference sequence). Germline trimming cut 6 bases from V and 6 bases from J; bases unmatched to any gene: 15. The CDR3 sequence is 16 residues long. The CDR3 bases are TGTGCCAGCAGAACCCAGTCCGGGACAGGGAGGAGCGAGCAGTACTTC. It codes for CASRTQSGTGRSEQYF.

The chain employs TRBV9 and TRBJ2-1, with 10 bases lining up with TRBD2. Trimming removed 0 bases from V and 7 bases from J; junction bases left unmatched: 10. This CDR3 contains 17 residues. Germline V gene data show CDR1 as SGDLS and CDR2 as YYNGEE. The CDR3 reads CASSVAPIAGGLNEQFF. CDR3 bases: TGTGCCAGCAGCGTAGCCCCAATAGCGGGAGGCTTGAATGAGCAGTTCTTC.

The J gene is TRBJ1-1, the V gene TRBV9; 8 bases align to TRBD1. Germline CDR1 and CDR2: SGDLS and YYNGEE. V gave up 3 bases and J gave up 3 bases; unmatched junction bases: 10. This CDR3 region has 16 residues. The CDR3 region has the DNA TGTGCCAGCAGCGGGTTTTCCGGGACAGGCTACACTGAAGCTTTCTTT. Encoded protein: CASSGFSGTGYTEAFF.

The chain recombines TRBV7-9 with TRBJ2-7; 10 nucleotides line up with TRBD1. V gave up 2 bases and J gave up 2 bases; unmatched junction bases: 3. Germline assignment: CDR1 SEHNR and CDR2 FQNEAQ (reference sequence). The CDR3 consists of 15 residues. The CDR3 spells CASSLWGTGAYEQYF. The CDR3 nucleotides are TGTGCCAGCAGCTTATGGGGGACAGGGGCCTACGAGCAGTACTTC. The full variable domain, in which reference TRBV7-9 and TRBJ2-7 provide the parts outside the CDR3, is DTGVSQNPRHKITKRGQNVTFRCDPISEHNRLYWYRQTLGQGPEFLTYFQNEAQLEKSRLLSDRFSAERPKGSFSTLEIQRTEQGDSAMYLCASSLWGTGAYEQYFGPGTRLTVT.

This chain links TRBV6-4 with TRBJ2-7; 10 nucleotides agree with TRBD2. The CDR3 is 15 residues long. Germline CDR1 and CDR2: MRHNA and SNTAGT. Trimming at V came to 3 bases and at J to 4 bases, leaving 6 bases not matched to a gene. DNA for the CDR3: TGTGCCAGCAGTGAAGGCGCTAGCGGGAGTTACGAGCAGTACTTC. This codes for CASSEGASGSYEQYF.

V is TRBV7-6 and J is TRBJ2-7; 9 bases line up with TRBD2. J lost 3 bases, V lost 0 bases, and 15 bases had no gene match. Germline V gene lookup returns CDR1 SGHVS and CDR2 FNYEAQ. The CDR3 is 19 residues long. CDR3 sequence reads: CASSLAWAGGPKTIYEQYF. The CDR3 DNA follows: TGTGCCAGCAGCTTAGCGTGGGCGGGAGGGCCCAAAACCATCTACGAGCAGTACTTC.

The chain has TRBV11-3 and TRBJ2-7, with TRBD1 as a possible D gene (5 bases). This CDR3 spans 11 amino acids. V dropped 5 bases and J dropped 10 bases, with 12 bases sitting between them. Germline V gene sequence: CDR1 SGHNT, CDR2 YENEEA. As DNA, the CDR3 is TGTGCCAGCAGCCTTTTAGGGGTTCAGTACTTC. This encodes CASSLLGVQYF.

The CDR3 DNA reads TGTGCCAGCACCCGTTTATCCTCCTTCTACAATGAGCAGTTCTTC. It encodes CASTRLSSFYNEQFF. This chain joins TRBV7-2 and TRBJ2-1; no firm D call. This CDR3 has 15 residues. CDR1 is SGHTA, CDR2 FQGNSA, per germline. V dropped 7 bases and J dropped 3 bases, with 16 bases sitting between them.

The gene calls are TRBV5-6 and TRBJ2-2, with D maybe TRBD2 (6 bases). The CDR3 contains 17 residues. Trimming cost V 2 bases and J 2 bases, with 16 bases left between them. CDR1 is SGHDT, CDR2 YYEEEE, per germline. The CDR3 is CASSFTPGLPNTGELFF. In DNA, the CDR3 is TGTGCCAGCAGCTTCACCCCGGGACTTCCCAACACCGGGGAGCTGTTTTTT.

This chain links TRBV7-9 with TRBJ2-1; 7 positions match TRBD2. V lost 1 base and J lost 6; bases outside the gene matches: 6. Germline CDR1 SEHNR, CDR2 FQNEAQ (reference sequence). This CDR3 comprises 15 residues. The CDR3 coding sequence is TGTGCCAGCAGCTTAGTGCCTAGCGGTGGCAATGAGCAGTTCTTC. Protein sequence: CASSLVPSGGNEQFF. The complete variable domain, with remaining parts taken from reference TRBV7-9 and TRBJ2-1, reads DTGVSQNPRHKITKRGQNVTFRCDPISEHNRLYWYRQTLGQGPEFLTYFQNEAQLEKSRLLSDRFSAERPKGSFSTLEIQRTEQGDSAMYLCASSLVPSGGNEQFFGPGTRLTVL.

The chain carries TRBV6-1 and TRBJ2-7; 7 bases agree with TRBD1. After removal of 0 bases from V and 3 bases from J, the junction contained 5 bases not matched to a gene. Germline values: CDR1 MNHNS, CDR2 SASEGT. This CDR3 region has 15 residues. The CDR3 coding sequence is TGTGCCAGCAGTGAAGCCGGGACAGCTAACTACGAGCAGTACTTC. Protein: CASSEAGTANYEQYF.

V gene TRBV27 combines with J gene TRBJ2-7; TRBD2 aligns across 11 bases. J was trimmed by 1 base and V by 7 bases; bases with no gene match: 24. CDR1 is MNHEY and CDR2 is SMNVEV in the germline V gene (reference sequence). The CDR3 extends over 21 amino acids. CDR3 in amino acids: CASKNLGGLELAGVRSYEQYF. The CDR3 DNA reads as TGTGCCAGCAAGAACCTAGGGGGATTGGAACTAGCGGGAGTGCGGTCCTACGAGCAGTACTTC.

This clone has just one count. The chain couples TRBV7-2 to TRBJ1-2, with unresolved D. CDR3 length: 16 amino acids. CDR1 is SGHTA and CDR2 is FQGNSA in the germline V gene. Trimming left V 5 bases short and J 0 bases short, with 16 bases between. CDR3 sequence reads: CASSGGGGGPNYGYTF. The CDR3 nucleotides read TGTGCCAGCAGCGGTGGTGGAGGCGGTCCTAACTATGGCTACACCTTC.

The V gene is TRBV27, the J gene TRBJ1-4; TRBD1 matches at 9 bases. Germline-derived CDR1 and CDR2 are MNHEY and SMNVEV (reference sequence). CDR3 length: 15 amino acids. The V segment lost 5 bases and the J segment 5 bases; nucleotides outside the gene matches: 6. CDR3 in amino acids: CASSPLTGGNEKLFF. For the CDR3, the DNA is TGTGCCAGCAGTCCGCTGACAGGGGGAAATGAAAAACTGTTTTTT.

This clone has a single count. The chain links TRBV28 to TRBJ1-5; D is uncertain. Germline assignment: CDR1 MDHEN and CDR2 SYDVKM. The germline V and J ends were trimmed by 3 bases and 0 bases, with 21 bases remaining between them. The CDR3 extends over 19 amino acids. CDR3 nucleotides: TGTGCCAGCAGTTTGTCCCATCTCCAGGCCCCCTATAGCAATCAGCCCCAGCATTTT. It codes for CASSLSHLQAPYSNQPQHF.

This clone was detected a few times. The rearrangement uses TRBV12-5 and TRBJ2-1; 7 bases fit TRBD2. Looked up from germline, CDR1 is LGHNT and CDR2 is FRNRAP. The ends lost 1 base at V and 2 bases at J; junction bases unmatched: 2. The CDR3 loop spans 15 amino acids. The CDR3 region has the DNA TGTGCTAGTGGTTTGGGGCTAGCGGCCTACAATGAGCAGTTCTTC. It encodes CASGLGLAAYNEQFF.

This rearrangement joins TRBV4-3 to TRBJ2-3; D possibly corresponds to TRBD1 (5 bases). Germline V gene data show CDR1 as LGHNA and CDR2 as YSLEER. The CDR3 is 17 amino acids. The V end lost 1 base, the J end lost 6 bases, and 20 bases lay between the germline ends. Here the CDR3 reads CASSQVIRLNKGDTQYF. CDR3 nucleotides: TGCGCCAGCAGCCAAGTGATCCGGCTGAATAAGGGGGATACGCAGTATTTT.

This sequence joins TRBV18 and TRBJ2-7, with a tentative D call TRBD1 (6 bases). In germline, CDR1 is KGHSH, CDR2 LQKENI. V lost 10 bases to trimming and J lost 1 base, with 14 bases between them. CDR3 length equals 13 residues. CDR3 nucleotides: TGTGCCACATCCCAGGGGCTGTCCTACGAGCAGTACTTC. This encodes CATSQGLSYEQYF.

This clone was counted once. The rearrangement joins TRBV27 to TRBJ2-2; no definite D call. V was shortened by 3 bases and J by 0 bases, with 8 bases between the two germline ends. CDR1 is MNHEY and CDR2 is SMNVEV in the germline V gene (reference sequence). CDR3 length: 15 amino acids. This chain's CDR3 is CASSFGQANTGELFF. CDR3 DNA: TGTGCCAGCAGTTTTGGCCAGGCGAACACCGGGGAGCTGTTTTTT.

This clone was observed once. The chain carries TRBV7-2 and TRBJ1-5, with no clear D. The ends were cut back, 4 bases at V and 4 bases at J, with 14 bases in the middle. This CDR3 region has 15 residues. Germline V gene sequence: CDR1 SGHTA, CDR2 FQGNSA. CDR3: CASSSEGRPNQPQHF. CDR3 nucleotides: TGTGCCAGCAGCTCAGAAGGCAGGCCAAATCAGCCCCAGCATTTT.

This clone was seen only a few times. The J gene is TRBJ1-1, the V gene TRBV2; D possibly corresponds to TRBD1 (5 bases). V was cut by 6 bases and J by 1 base, with 12 bases left in between. The germline CDR1 and CDR2 sequences are SNHLY and FYNNEI. There are 14 residues in the CDR3. In nucleotides, the CDR3 is TGTGCCAGCAGCCAACTGGGGCAGAACACTGAAGCTTTCTTT. Its protein product is CASSQLGQNTEAFF. Looking up the rest from reference TRBV2 and TRBJ1-1 gives the full variable domain: EPEVTQTPSHQVTQMGQEVILRCVPISNHLYFYWYRQILGQKVEFLVSFYNNEISEKSEIFDDQFSVERPDGSNFTLKIRSTKLEDSAMYFCASSQLGQNTEAFFGQGTRLTVV.

This rearrangement joins TRBV27 to TRBJ2-7, with TRBD2 identical over 11 bases. The length of the CDR3 is 16 residues. CDR1 and CDR2 from the germline V gene are MNHEY and SMNVEV (reference sequence). V dropped 7 bases and J dropped 1; count of bases not matched to a gene: 9. CDR3 protein: CASKFSGRGLSYEQYF. Here the CDR3 DNA reads TGTGCCAGCAAGTTTAGCGGGAGGGGGCTTTCCTACGAGCAGTACTTC.

This chain joins TRBV7-3 and TRBJ2-2; 10 bases are a match to TRBD2. V was clipped by 0 bases and J by 4 bases; unmatched bases: 5. This CDR3 region has 17 residues. Germline CDR1 SGHTA, CDR2 FQGTGA. CDR3 sequence (DNA): TGTGCCAGCAGCTTAACGGGGCTAGCGGGAGCCACCGGGGAGCTGTTTTTT. Translation: CASSLTGLAGATGELFF.

The chain uses TRBV5-1 and TRBJ2-2, with 10 bases identical to TRBD2. The CDR3 totals 17 residues. Per germline, CDR1 SGHRS and CDR2 YFSETQ. V lost 3 bases, J lost 4 bases, and 9 bases stayed unmatched. The CDR3 coding sequence is TGCGCCAGCAGCTCAAGACTAGCGGGCTTGAGCACCGGGGAGCTGTTTTTT. This codes for CASSSRLAGLSTGELFF.

The CDR3 region is CASGTGGGQPQHF. The CDR3 region has the DNA TGTGCCAGCGGGACGGGGGGCGGGCAGCCCCAGCATTTT. The chain links TRBV27 to TRBJ1-5; D possibly corresponds to TRBD1 (6 bases). The CDR3 is 13 residues long. The V end was cut by 8 bases, the J end by 7 bases, with 15 bases between. CDR1 is MNHEY and CDR2 is SMNVEV in the germline V gene (reference sequence).

The sample holds one count of this clone. V usage is TRBV11-2 and J usage is TRBJ1-5, with 7 bases aligning to TRBD1. Germline V gene lookup returns CDR1 SGHAT and CDR2 FQNNGV. The V segment lost 4 bases and the J segment 6 bases; nucleotides outside the gene matches: 6. CDR3 size: 14 residues. CDR3 amino acids: CASSYTGEAQPQHF. The CDR3 nucleotides read TGTGCCAGCAGCTACACAGGGGAGGCTCAGCCCCAGCATTTT.

The chain couples TRBV19 to TRBJ2-3; D gene uncertain. V shed 2 bases and J shed 3 bases, with 6 bases lying between them. The CDR3 has 13 residues. Germline-derived CDR1 and CDR2 are LNHDA and SQIVND (reference sequence). The CDR3 DNA sequence: TGTGCCAGTAGTATATTCAGTACAGATACGCAGTATTTT. The encoded protein is CASSIFSTDTQYF.

This clone occurred a few times. V is TRBV30 and J is TRBJ1-2; D not certain. This CDR3 comprises 11 residues. Germline values: CDR1 GTSNPN, CDR2 SVGIG (reference sequence). Trimming took 2 bases from V and 4 from J, leaving 5 bases between them. CDR3 nucleotides: TGTGCCTGGAGTATCGGCTATGGCTACACCTTC. This translates into CAWSIGYGYTF.

V usage is TRBV29-1 and J usage is TRBJ2-1; D might be TRBD2 (6 bases). Germline V gene lookup returns CDR1 SQVTM and CDR2 ANQGSEA. V lost 7 bases and J 9 bases, leaving 13 bases between the germline ends. The CDR3 sequence is 11 residues long. The CDR3 sequence: CSGGTAGEQFF. The CDR3 DNA reads as TGCAGCGGCGGGACTGCCGGTGAGCAGTTCTTC.